This T cell receptor (beta chain) is drawn from a study of CD8 T cells in Susac syndrome (dated by TCRdb to about 2019). Study-wide context: Among the sequenced Susac syndrome patients, more than 5 had clinically active disease and roughly 8 were in clinical remission. Susac syndrome patients were therapy-naive, on corticosteroids (some also receiving IVIg), or on IVIg alone at blood withdrawal. The study used repertoire sequencing to test whether antigen drove CD8+ T cell activation and differentiation in Susac syndrome. Study-wide findings and limitations: The number of individuals in the TCR sequencing and HLA analysis was acknowledged as relatively small. No clonal expansion was detected in the CD4+ T cell repertoire of Susac syndrome patients.

This clonotype was observed a handful of times. It has no known antigen specificity. Nothing much larger sits one base from this clone, and base qualities are not available. The CDR3 contains 16 residues, cysteine and phenylalanine counted. Only the CDR3 portion is preserved as DNA: 48 bases, with reading frame beginning at the first base. According to the germline V gene, CDR1 reads LGHNA and CDR2 reads YSLEER. The germline ends are 15 bases apart after V is trimmed by 1 base and J by 2 bases. RNA was extracted using the RNeasy kit, and roughly 0.5 to 1 microgram was reverse transcribed with random hexamers. The immunoSEQ multiplex PCR assay, covering 54 Vbeta and 13 Jbeta segments, was used to amplify TCR beta CDR3 regions. To correct PCR amplification bias, a synthetic template baseline was used for both primer optimization and computational correction. Turning to the authors' computational methods: Reads were annotated to V, D and J genes according to IMGT and were analyzed with immunoSEQ Analyzer, with only productive sequences retained. Clonality was computed as one minus Shannon entropy normalized by log2 of the number of productive unique sequences. Public and private clones were assessed among the 100 most prevalent clones of each patient and control. Clones were defined as Susac-specific if absent from the healthy and MS cohorts, from 1052 published viral clones and from other ImmuneACCESS disease sequences. TCRdb's own reprocessing of the public reads used fastp at Q25 and MiXCR and kept productive beta chains. Records with the same CDR3 protein are collapsed into one entry carrying the most frequent genes and DNA. The authors' filters were not applied to this entry. The sample table lists tens of thousands of distinct CDR3 sequences, 85% to 95% of them with a count of one. 0.3% to 0.35% of the sample lies in the top ten.

Peripheral blood CD8+ and CD4+ T cells from healthy donors, Susac syndrome patients and multiple sclerosis patients were profiled by high-throughput TCR beta sequencing. The Susac syndrome patients fulfilled recently defined diagnostic criteria for definite or probable disease. Bulk CD8+ and CD4+ T cells were purified magnetically by negative isolation, whereas CD8+ TEMRA cells were enriched by FACS. Blood was collected in EDTA tubes and processed within 24 hours, with PBMCs isolated through density gradient centrifugation. PBMCs intended for TCR sequencing were cryopreserved in liquid nitrogen and were subsequently thawed in a 37 degrees C water bath. The sorted or isolated CD4+, CD8+ and CD8+ TEMRA cells reached a purity of at least 90%.

Sequencing was performed on CD4+ T cells from PBMCs. This receptor was identified in a human donor with Susac syndrome. The V and J genes are TRBV4-3 and TRBJ2-7, with the D gene not clear enough to name. The DNA is as follows: TGCGCCAGCAGCCAAGGTTTGCCACCTCCCCCCTACGAGCAGTACTTC. Its protein reads: CASSQGLPPPPYEQYF.